The present entry profiles one TCR beta chain with its context. Its antigen remains unidentified. Base qualities were left out, and no much larger clone turns up one base away. The data are from a study of graft-versus-host responses after intestinal transplantation listed by TCRdb under 2021. As for the study more broadly: The transplants that recipients received were multivisceral, liver-intestinal, or isolated intestinal. Instead of going to the commercial service, samples from a few later patients were sequenced in-house on an Illumina MiSeq and processed with MiXCR. A peak of at least 4% donor T cells among recipient peripheral blood mononuclear cells was the definition used for donor T cell macrochimerism. Of the roughly 25 intestinal transplant recipients enrolled in the cohort, one of whom was a retransplant, a few patients without pretransplant specimens were excluded. All recipients received anti-thymocyte globulin induction followed by maintenance tacrolimus and steroids for about three years. Bulk TCR-beta CDR3 sequencing was used to track graft-versus-host and host-versus-graft alloreactive T cell clones in the graft, circulation and bone marrow after intestinal transplantation. To identify alloreactive clones, pre-transplant mixed lymphocyte reaction products were sequenced and then compared with unstimulated pre-transplant donor and recipient T cells. Results the study describes overall, beyond this receptor: GvH clones turned up in recipient bone marrow, with some appearing earlier in ileal mucosa or blood, a pattern consistent with an intestinal mucosal origin. The conclusions were limited by the relatively low number and heterogeneity of the intestinal transplant patients. Patients with donor T cell macrochimerism had high GvH to HvG T cell clonal ratios in their allografts. Early after transplant, peak levels of circulating GvH clones were found to be associated with declines in HvG clones.

Germline trimming: 0 bases from V, 2 bases from J; junction bases outside gene matches: 12. The CDR3 measures 18 amino acids from cysteine to phenylalanine. Solely the CDR3 DNA is kept, with 54 bases framed from the first base. CDR1 is given as WNHNN and CDR2 as SYGVQD, both from the germline V gene (reference sequence). The method behind the library was the immunoSEQ multiplex PCR assay. Adaptive Biotechnologies carried out high-throughput TCR-beta CDR3 sequencing of genomic DNA for most patients. As for the authors' bioinformatics: TCR sequencing data were retrieved from Adaptive's ImmunoSEQ software for roughly 17 patients, whereas a few other patients were processed with MiXCR and VDJtools. CDR3 nucleotide sequences shared by donor and recipient were removed because the origin of these sequences could not be assigned. At least 2-fold expansion over unstimulated cells and a minimum CFSE-low frequency of 0.002% (template counts) or 0.001% (read counts) were required for clones to be classified as alloreactive. Clones were considered mappable if detected in sequenced pre-transplant spleen, lymph node, or MLR CFSE-low populations of the donor or recipient. The cumulative frequency of alloreactive clones was calculated as a percentage of all sequences, weighted by copy number. Not all clones reach the TCRdb copy of this immuneACCESS table, which keeps in-frame sequences only. Checked studies attribute under half of the gap to unresolved V genes and leave the rest unexplained. The V and J calls and clone size come from that table; D and trimming were worked out from the DNA. The sample records some 25,000 clones, 85% to 95% of which are singletons. The top ten hold approximately 0.53% of the sample.

In the first month after transplant, blood samples were collected up to 4 times, and after that at least monthly when available. The sequencing used PBMCs, collected 18 days after transplant. The chain is assembled from TRBV10-1 and TRBJ2-5; 7 bases in the junction line up with TRBD2. The sequence was obtained from a human patient who received an intestinal transplant, so some T cells may come from the graft donor. The CDR3 region has the sequence CASSESLPRASGQETQYF. The DNA is TGCGCCAGCAGTGAGTCATTACCAAGAGCTAGCGGACAAGAGACCCAGTACTTC.